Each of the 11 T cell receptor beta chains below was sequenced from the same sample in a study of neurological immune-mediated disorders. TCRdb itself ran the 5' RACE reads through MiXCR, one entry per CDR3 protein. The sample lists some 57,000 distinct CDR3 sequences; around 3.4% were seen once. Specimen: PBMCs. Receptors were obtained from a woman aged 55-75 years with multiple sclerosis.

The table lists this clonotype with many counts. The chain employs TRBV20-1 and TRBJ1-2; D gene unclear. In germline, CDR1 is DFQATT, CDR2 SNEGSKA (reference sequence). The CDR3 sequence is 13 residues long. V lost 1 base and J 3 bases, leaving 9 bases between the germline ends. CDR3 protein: CSARVRTDYGYTF. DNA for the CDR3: TGCAGTGCTAGAGTACGGACGGACTATGGCTACACCTTC.

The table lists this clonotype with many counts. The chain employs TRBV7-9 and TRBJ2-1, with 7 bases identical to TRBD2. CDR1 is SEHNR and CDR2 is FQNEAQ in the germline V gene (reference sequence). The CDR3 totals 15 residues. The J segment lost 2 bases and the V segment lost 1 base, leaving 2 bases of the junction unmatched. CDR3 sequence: CASSLVRGAYNEQFF. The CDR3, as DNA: TGTGCCAGCAGCTTAGTCCGGGGGGCCTACAATGAGCAGTTCTTC.

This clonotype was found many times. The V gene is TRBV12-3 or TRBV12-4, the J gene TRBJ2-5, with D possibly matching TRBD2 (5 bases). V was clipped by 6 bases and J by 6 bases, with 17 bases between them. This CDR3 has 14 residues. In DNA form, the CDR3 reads TGTGCCAGCAGCGACCTAGGGAGTGGAAAGACCCAGTACTTC. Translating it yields CASSDLGSGKTQYF.

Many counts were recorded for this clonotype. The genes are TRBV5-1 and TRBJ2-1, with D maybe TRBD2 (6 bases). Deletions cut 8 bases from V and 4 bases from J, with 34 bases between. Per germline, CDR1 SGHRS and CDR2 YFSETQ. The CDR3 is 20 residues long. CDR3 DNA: TGCGCCAGTCGACCCAGTGGGCCAGCAGCTTGGGCTAGCGCGTACAATGAGCAGTTCTTC. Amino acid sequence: CASRPSGPAAWASAYNEQFF.

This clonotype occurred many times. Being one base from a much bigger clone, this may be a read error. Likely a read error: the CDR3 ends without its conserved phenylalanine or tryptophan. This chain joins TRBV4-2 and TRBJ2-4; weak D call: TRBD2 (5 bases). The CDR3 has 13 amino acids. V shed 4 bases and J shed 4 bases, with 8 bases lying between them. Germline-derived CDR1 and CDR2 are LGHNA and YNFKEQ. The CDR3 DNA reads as TGTGCCAGCAGCCCGGAGCGGAAAAACATTCAGTACTGC. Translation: CASSPERKNIQYC.

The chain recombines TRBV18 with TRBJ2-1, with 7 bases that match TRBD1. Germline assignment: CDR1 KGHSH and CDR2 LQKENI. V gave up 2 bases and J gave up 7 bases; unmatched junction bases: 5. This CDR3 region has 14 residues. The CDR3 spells CASSPNQQGNEQFF. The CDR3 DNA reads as TGTGCCAGCTCACCAAACCAACAGGGGAATGAGCAGTTCTTC.

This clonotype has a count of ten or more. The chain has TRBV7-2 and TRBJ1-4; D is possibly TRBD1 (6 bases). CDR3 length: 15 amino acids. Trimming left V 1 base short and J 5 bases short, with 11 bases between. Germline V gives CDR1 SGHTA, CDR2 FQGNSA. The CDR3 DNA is TGTGCCAGCAGCTTAGGAGGGAGGGGGAATGAAAAACTGTTTTTT. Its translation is CASSLGGRGNEKLFF.

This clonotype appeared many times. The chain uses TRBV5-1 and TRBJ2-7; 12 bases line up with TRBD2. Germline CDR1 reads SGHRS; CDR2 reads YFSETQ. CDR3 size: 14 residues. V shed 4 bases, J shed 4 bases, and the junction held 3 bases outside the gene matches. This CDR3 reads CASSHGTSGYEQYF. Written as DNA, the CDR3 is TGCGCCAGCAGCCACGGGACTAGCGGGTACGAGCAGTACTTC.

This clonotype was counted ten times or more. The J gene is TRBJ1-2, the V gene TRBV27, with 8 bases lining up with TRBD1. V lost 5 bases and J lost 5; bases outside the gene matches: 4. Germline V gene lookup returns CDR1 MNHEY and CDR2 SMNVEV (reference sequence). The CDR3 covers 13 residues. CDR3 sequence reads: CASSLTGEYGYTF. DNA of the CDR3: TGTGCCAGCAGTCTGACAGGGGAATATGGCTACACCTTC.

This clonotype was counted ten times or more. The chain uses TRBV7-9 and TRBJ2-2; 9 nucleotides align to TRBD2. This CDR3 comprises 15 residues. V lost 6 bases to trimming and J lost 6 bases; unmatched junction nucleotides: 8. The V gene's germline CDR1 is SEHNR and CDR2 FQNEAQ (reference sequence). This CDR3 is CASSLSGSWSGELFF. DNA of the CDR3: TGTGCCAGCAGTCTTAGCGGGAGTTGGTCCGGGGAGCTGTTTTTT.

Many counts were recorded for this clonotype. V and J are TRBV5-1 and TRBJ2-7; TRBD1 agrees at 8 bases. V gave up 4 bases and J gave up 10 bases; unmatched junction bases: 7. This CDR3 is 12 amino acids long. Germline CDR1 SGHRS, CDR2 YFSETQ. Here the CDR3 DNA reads TGCGCCAGCAGCCCATGGACAGGGCATCAGTACTTC. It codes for CASSPWTGHQYF.